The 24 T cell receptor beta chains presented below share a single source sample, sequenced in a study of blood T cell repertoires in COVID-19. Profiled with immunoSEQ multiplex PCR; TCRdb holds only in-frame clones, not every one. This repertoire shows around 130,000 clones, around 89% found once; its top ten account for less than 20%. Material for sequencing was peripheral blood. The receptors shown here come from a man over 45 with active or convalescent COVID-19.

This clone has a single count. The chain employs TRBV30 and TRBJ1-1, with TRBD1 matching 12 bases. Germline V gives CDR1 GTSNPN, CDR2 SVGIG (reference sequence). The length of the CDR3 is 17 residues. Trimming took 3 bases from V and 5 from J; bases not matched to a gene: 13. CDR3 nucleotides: TGTGCCTGGAGAGCCCCCGGGACAGGGGGCCGAGGGACTGAAGCTTTCTTT. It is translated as CAWRAPGTGGRGTEAFF.

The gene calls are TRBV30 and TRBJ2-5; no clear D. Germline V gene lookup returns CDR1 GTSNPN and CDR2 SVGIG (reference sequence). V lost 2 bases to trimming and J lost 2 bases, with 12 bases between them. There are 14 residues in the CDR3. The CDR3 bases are TGTGCCTGGAGTCCTCTCAGGCTACAAGAGACCCAGTACTTC. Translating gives CAWSPLRLQETQYF. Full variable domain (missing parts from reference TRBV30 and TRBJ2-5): SQTIHQWPATLVQPVGSPLSLECTVEGTSNPNLYWYRQAAGRGLQLLFYSVGIGQISSEVPQNLSASRPQDRQFILSSKKLLLSDSGFYLCAWSPLRLQETQYFGPGTRLLVL.

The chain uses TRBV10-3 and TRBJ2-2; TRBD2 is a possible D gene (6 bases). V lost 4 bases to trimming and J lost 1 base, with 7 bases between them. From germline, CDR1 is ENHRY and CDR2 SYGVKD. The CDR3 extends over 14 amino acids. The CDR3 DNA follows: TGTGCCATCAGTGTCGGGGGGAACACCGGGGAGCTGTTTTTT. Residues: CAISVGGNTGELFF.

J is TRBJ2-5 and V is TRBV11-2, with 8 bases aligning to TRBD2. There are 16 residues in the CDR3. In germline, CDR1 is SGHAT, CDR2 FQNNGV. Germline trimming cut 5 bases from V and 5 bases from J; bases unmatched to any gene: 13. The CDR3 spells CASSPAGGRSGETQYF. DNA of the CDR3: TGTGCCAGCAGCCCAGCGGGCGGGAGGTCTGGTGAGACCCAGTACTTC.

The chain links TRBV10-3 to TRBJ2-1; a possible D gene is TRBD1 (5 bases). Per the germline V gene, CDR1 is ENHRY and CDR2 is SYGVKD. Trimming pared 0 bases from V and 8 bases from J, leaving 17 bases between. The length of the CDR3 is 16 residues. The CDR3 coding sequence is TGTGCCATCAGTGAGTCGGCAGGAGCGCAAGGGGATGAGCAGTTCTTC. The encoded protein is CAISESAGAQGDEQFF.

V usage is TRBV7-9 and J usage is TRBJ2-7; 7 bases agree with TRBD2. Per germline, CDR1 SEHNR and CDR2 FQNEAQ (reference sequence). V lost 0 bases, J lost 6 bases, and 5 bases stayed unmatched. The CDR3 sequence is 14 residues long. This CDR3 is CASSLAYGRGEQYF. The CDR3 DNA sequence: TGTGCCAGCAGCTTAGCGTATGGGAGGGGCGAGCAGTACTTC.

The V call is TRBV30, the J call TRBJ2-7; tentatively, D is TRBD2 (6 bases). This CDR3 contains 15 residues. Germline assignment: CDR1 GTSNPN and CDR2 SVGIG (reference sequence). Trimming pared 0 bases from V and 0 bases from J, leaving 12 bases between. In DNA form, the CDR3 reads TGTGCCTGGAGTGTACGGCGGGGTTTCTCCTACGAGCAGTACTTC. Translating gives CAWSVRRGFSYEQYF.

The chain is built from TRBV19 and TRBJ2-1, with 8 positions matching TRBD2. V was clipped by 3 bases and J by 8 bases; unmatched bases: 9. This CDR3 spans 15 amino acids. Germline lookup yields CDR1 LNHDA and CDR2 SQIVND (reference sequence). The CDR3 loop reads CASSISAGGAYEQFF. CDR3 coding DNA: TGTGCCAGTAGTATTTCGGCGGGAGGTGCCTATGAGCAGTTCTTC.

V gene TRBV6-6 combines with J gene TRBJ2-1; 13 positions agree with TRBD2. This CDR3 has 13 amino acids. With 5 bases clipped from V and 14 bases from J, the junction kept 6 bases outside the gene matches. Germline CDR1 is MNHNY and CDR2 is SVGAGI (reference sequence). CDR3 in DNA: TGTGCCAGCAGTCCCATCACTAGCGGGAGGGAGTTCTTC. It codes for CASSPITSGREFF.

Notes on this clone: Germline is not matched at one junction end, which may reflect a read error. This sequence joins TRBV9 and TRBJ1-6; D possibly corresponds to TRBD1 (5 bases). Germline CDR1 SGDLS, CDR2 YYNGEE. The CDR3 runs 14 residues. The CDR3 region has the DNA TGTGCCAGCTGCGTGGGGGGACGTAATTCACCCCTCCACTTT. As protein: CASCVGGRNSPLHF.

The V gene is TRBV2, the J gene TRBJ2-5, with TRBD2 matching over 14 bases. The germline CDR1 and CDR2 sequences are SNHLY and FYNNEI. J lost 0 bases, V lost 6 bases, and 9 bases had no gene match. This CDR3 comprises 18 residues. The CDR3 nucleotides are TGTGCCAGCAGAGCCAGGACTAGCGGGGGGACTTACCAAGAGACCCAGTACTTC. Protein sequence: CASRARTSGGTYQETQYF. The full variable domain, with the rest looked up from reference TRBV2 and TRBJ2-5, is EPEVTQTPSHQVTQMGQEVILRCVPISNHLYFYWYRQILGQKVEFLVSFYNNEISEKSEIFDDQFSVERPDGSNFTLKIRSTKLEDSAMYFCASRARTSGGTYQETQYFGPGTRLLVL.

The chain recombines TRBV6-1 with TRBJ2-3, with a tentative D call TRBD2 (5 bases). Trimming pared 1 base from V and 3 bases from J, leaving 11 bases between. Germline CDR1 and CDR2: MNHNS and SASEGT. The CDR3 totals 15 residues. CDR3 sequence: CASSEVPGFTDTQYF. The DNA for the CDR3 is TGTGCCAGCAGTGAAGTTCCGGGGTTTACAGATACGCAGTATTTT.

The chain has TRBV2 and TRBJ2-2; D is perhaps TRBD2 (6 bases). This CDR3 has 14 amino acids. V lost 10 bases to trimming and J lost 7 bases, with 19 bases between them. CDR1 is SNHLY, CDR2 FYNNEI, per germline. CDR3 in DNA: TGTGCCACCGCCCGGGAGAATGTTGGCGGGGAGCTGTTTTTT. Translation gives CATARENVGGELFF.

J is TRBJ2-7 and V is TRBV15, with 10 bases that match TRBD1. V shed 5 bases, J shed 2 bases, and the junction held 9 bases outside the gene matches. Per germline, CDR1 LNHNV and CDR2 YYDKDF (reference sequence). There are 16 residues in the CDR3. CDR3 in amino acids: CATSGPGDRGTYEQYF. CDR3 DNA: TGTGCCACCAGCGGCCCCGGGGACAGGGGCACCTACGAGCAGTACTTC.

The CDR3 DNA reads TGTGCCAGCAGTTTAGAAGGAGGGGGGGATCACTATGGCTACACCTTC. Protein product: CASSLEGGGDHYGYTF. The rearrangement joins TRBV2 to TRBJ1-2; a possible D gene is TRBD1 (6 bases). CDR1 SNHLY and CDR2 FYNNEI come from the germline V gene. The V end was cut by 5 bases, the J end by 3 bases, with 19 bases between. This CDR3 has 16 residues.

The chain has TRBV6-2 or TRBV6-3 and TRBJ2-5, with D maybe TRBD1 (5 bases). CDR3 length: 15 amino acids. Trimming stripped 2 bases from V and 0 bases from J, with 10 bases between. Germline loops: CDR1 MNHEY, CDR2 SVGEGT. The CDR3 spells CASSYNWGNQETQYF. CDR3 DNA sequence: TGTGCCAGCAGTTACAATTGGGGCAACCAAGAGACCCAGTACTTC.

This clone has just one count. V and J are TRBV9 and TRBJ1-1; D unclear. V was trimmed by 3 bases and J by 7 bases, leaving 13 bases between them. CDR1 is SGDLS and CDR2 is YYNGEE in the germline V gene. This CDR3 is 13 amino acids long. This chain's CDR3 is CASSAMPRDEAFF. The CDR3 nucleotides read TGTGCCAGCAGCGCCATGCCAAGAGATGAAGCTTTCTTT. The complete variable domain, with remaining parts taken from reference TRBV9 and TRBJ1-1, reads DSGVTQTPKHLITATGQRVTLRCSPRSGDLSVYWYQQSLDQGLQFLIQYYNGEERAKGNILERFSAQQFPDLHSELNLSSLELGDSALYFCASSAMPRDEAFFGQGTRLTVV.

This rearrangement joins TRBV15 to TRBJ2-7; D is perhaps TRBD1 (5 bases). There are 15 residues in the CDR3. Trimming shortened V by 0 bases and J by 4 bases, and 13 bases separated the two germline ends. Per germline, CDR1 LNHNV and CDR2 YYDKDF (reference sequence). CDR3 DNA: TGTGCCACCAGCAGAGATCTACAGGCAGATTACGAGCAGTACTTC. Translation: CATSRDLQADYEQYF. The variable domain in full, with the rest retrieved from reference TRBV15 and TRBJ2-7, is DAMVIQNPRYQVTQFGKPVTLSCSQTLNHNVMYWYQQKSSQAPKLLFHYYDKDFNNEADTPDNFQSRRPNTSFCFLDIRSPGLGDTAMYLCATSRDLQADYEQYFGPGTRLTVT.

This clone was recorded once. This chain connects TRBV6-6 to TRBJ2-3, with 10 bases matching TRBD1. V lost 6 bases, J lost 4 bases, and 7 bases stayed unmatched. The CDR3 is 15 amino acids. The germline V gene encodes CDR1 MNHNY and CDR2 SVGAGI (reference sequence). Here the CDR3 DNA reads TGTGCCAGCAGCGGACCGGGACAGGGGTCAGATACGCAGTATTTT. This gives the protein CASSGPGQGSDTQYF.

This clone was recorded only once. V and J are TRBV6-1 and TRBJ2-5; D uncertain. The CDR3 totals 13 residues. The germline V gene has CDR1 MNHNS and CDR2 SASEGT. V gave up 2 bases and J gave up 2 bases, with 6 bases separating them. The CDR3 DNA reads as TGTGCCAGCAGTGAATTCAGTCAAGAGACCCAGTACTTC. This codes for CASSEFSQETQYF.

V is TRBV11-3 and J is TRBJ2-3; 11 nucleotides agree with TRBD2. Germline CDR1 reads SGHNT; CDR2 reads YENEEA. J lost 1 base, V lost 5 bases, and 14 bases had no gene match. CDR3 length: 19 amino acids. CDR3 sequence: CASSPRSSGGAGGTDTQYF. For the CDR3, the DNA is TGTGCCAGCAGCCCTCGGAGTAGCGGGGGGGCCGGTGGCACAGATACGCAGTATTTT. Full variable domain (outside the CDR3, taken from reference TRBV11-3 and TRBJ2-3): EAGVVQSPRYKIIEKKQPVAFWCNPISGHNTLYWYLQNLGQGPELLIRYENEEAVDDSQLPKDRFSAERLKGVDSTLKIQPAELGDSAVYLCASSPRSSGGAGGTDTQYFGPGTRLTVL.

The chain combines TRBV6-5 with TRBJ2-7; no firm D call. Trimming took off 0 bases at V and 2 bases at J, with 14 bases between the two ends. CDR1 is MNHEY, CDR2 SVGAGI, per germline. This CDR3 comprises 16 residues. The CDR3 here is CASSYSESGGTYEQYF. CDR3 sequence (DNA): TGTGCCAGCAGTTACTCCGAAAGTGGCGGAACCTACGAGCAGTACTTC.

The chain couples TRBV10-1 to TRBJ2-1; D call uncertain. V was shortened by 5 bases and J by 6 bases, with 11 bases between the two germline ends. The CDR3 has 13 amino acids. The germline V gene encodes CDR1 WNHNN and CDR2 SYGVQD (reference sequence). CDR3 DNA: TGCGCCAGCAGTTTACCCTCTAGCAATGAGCAGTTCTTC. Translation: CASSLPSSNEQFF.

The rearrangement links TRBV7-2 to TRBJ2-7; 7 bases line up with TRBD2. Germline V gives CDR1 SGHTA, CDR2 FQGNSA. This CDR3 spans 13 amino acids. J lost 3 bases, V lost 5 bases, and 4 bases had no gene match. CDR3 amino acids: CASSTGLGYEQYF. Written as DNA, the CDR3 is TGTGCCAGCAGCACTGGACTAGGCTACGAGCAGTACTTC. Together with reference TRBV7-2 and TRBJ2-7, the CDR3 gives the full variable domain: GAGVSQSPSNKVTEKGKDVELRCDPISGHTALYWYRQSLGQGLEFLIYFQGNSAPDKSGLPSDRFSAERTGGSVSTLTIQRTQQEDSAVYLCASSTGLGYEQYFGPGTRLTVT.